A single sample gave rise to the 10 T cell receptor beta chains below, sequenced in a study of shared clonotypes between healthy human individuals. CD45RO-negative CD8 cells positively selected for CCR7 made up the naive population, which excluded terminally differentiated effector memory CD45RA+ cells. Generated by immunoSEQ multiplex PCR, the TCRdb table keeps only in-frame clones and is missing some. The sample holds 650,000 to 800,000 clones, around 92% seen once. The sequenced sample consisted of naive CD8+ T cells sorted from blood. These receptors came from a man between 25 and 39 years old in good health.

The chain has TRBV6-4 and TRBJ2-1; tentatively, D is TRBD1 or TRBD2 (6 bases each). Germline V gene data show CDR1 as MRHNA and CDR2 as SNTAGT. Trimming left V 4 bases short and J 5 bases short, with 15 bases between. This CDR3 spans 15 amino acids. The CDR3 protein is CASSVIGGRDNEQFF. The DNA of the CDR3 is TGTGCCAGCAGTGTAATAGGGGGGAGAGACAATGAGCAGTTCTTC.

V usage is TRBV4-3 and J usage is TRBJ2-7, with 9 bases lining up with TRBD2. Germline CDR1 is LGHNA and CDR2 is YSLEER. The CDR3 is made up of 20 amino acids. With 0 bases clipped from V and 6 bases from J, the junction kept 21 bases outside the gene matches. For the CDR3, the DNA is TGCGCCAGCAGCCAAGACCCGCCCGGGCTAGCGGGATCCAGAGACGGCGAGCAGTACTTC. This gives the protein CASSQDPPGLAGSRDGEQYF.

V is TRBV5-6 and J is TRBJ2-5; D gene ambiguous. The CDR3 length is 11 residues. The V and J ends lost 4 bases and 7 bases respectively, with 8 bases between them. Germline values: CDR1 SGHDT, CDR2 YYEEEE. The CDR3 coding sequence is TGTGCCAGCAGCAACGACTGGACCCAGTACTTC. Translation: CASSNDWTQYF.

The CDR3 DNA follows: TGTGCCAGCAGTGACCTAGGGGACGATCAGCCCCAGCATTTT. Its protein is CASSDLGDDQPQHF. This chain uses TRBV2 with TRBJ1-5; tentative D call: TRBD1 (5 bases). The germline CDR1 and CDR2 sequences are SNHLY and FYNNEI. The CDR3 covers 14 residues. The ends were cut back, 3 bases at V and 5 bases at J, with 11 bases in the middle.

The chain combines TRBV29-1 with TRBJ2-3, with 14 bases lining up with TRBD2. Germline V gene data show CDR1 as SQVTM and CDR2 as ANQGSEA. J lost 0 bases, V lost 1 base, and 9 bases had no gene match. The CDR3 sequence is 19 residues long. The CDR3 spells CSVEVGTSGRETSTDTQYF. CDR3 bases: TGCAGCGTTGAAGTCGGGACTAGCGGGAGAGAGACTAGCACAGATACGCAGTATTTT.

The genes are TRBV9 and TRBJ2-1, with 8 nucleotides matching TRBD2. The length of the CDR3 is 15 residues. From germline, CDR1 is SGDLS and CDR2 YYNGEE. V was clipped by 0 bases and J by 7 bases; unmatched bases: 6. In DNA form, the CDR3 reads TGTGCCAGCAGCGTAGGGGTAGCGGGATCTAATGAGCAGTTCTTC. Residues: CASSVGVAGSNEQFF. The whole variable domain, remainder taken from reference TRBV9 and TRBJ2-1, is DSGVTQTPKHLITATGQRVTLRCSPRSGDLSVYWYQQSLDQGLQFLIQYYNGEERAKGNILERFSAQQFPDLHSELNLSSLELGDSALYFCASSVGVAGSNEQFFGPGTRLTVL.

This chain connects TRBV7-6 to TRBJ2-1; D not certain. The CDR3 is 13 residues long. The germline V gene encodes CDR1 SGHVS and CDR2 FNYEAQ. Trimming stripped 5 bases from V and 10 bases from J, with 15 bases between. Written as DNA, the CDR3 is TGTGCCAGCAGCCGCACTGGCCTAGGCGAGCAGTTCTTC. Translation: CASSRTGLGEQFF.

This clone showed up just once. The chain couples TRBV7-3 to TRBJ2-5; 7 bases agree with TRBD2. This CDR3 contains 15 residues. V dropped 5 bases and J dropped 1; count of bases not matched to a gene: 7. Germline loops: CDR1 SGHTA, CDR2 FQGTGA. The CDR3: CASSPTGGFQETQYF. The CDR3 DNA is TGTGCCAGCAGCCCCACGGGAGGATTCCAAGAGACCCAGTACTTC.

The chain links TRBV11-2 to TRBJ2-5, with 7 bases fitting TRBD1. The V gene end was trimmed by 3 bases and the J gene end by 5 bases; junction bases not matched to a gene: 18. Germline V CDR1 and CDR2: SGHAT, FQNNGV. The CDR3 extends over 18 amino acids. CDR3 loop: CASSFLRGRVDSRETQYF. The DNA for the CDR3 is TGTGCCAGCAGCTTCCTTAGGGGGCGGGTGGACTCCCGGGAGACCCAGTACTTC.

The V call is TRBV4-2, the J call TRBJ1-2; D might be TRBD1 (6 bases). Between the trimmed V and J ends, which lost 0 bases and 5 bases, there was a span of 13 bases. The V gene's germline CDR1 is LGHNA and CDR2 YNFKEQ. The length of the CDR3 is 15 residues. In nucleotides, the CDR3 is TGTGCCAGCAGCCAAGATATAGGGGGGGGATATGGCTACACCTTC. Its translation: CASSQDIGGGYGYTF.